This TCR beta chain was captured by sequencing in a study of shared clonotypes between healthy human individuals. Study details: CD8 memory received one plate per donor, CD8 naive two, CD4 memory three and CD4 naive three.

The study's findings and limits: Relative to memory subsets, naive subsets generally showed larger estimated richness.

CD8 cells classed as naive were CD45RO-negative and positively selected for CCR7, excluding terminally differentiated effector memory CD45RA+ cells. Study donors comprised healthy, HIV-negative adults devoid of recent acute infection or vaccination. Each cell subset's genomic DNA was divided evenly among several immunoSEQ plates. The data were produced by immunoSEQ multiplex PCR, yet TCRdb's version contains in-frame clones alone and is incomplete. The data hold over 2 million clones, with roughly 94% observed a single time. As regards this clone: The antigen remains unidentified.

The sequence was obtained from a man aged 18 to 30 in good health. Sequenced material: naive CD8+ T cells sorted from blood.

CDR3 sequence reads: CASSHPGLADTGELFF. The CDR3 nucleotides read TGTGCCAGCAGCCATCCGGGACTAGCCGACACCGGGGAGCTGTTTTTT. V is TRBV7-9 and J is TRBJ2-2; 9 bases agree with TRBD2. Germline V gene sequence: CDR1 SEHNR, CDR2 FQNEAQ (reference sequence). V was pared by 5 bases and J by 3 bases, with 7 bases of the junction left unmatched. The CDR3 is 16 residues long.